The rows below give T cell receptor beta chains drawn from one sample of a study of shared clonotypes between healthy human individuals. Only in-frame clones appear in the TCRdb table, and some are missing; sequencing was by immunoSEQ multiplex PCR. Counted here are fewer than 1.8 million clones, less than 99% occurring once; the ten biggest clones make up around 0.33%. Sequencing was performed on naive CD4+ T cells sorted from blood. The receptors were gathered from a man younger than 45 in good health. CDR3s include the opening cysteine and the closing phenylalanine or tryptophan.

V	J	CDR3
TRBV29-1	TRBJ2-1	CSVDSAVEQFF
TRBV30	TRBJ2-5	CAWSVFFGLAGGPAETQYF
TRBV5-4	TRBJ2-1	CASSFPGGYNEQFF
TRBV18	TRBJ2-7	CASSPPGTSGAYEQYF
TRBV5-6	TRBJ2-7	CASSFRGSYEQYF
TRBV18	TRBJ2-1	CASSPQLGGGINEQFF
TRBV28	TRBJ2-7	CASSLWSALGQYF
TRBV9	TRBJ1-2	CASSVGGGYGYTF
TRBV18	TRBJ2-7	CASSRTSGSYEQYF
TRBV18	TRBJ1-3	CASSPQGPSGNTIYF
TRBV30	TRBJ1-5	CAWSGWGAENQPQHF
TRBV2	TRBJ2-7	CASGAGRHEQYF
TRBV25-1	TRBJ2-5	CASGRRRQETQYF
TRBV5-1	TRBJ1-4	CASRRDSLATNEKLFF
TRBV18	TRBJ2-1	CASSPPQVQQFF
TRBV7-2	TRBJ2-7	CASSFGRATSYEQYF
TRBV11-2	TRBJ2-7	CASSHGTKPYEQYF
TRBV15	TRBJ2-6	CATSRDPSGLSGANVLTF
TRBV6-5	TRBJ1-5	CASSPGGTNQPQHF
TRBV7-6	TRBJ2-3	CASSPQQRRSTDTQYF
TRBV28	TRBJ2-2	CASSSGAWERNTGELFF
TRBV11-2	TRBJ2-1	CASRFNSGRAYNEQFF
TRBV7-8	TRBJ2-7	CASSFSSGKHTYEQYF
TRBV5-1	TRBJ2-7	CASSQVAGSSEQYF
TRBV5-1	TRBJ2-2	CASSPRVTGELFF
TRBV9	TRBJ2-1	CASSILSGSSYNEQFF
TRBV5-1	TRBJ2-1	CASSFGPGSSLYNEQFF
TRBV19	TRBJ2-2	CASSSSGSNTGELFF
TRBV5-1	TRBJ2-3	CASSFDSRDYTDTQYF
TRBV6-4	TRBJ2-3	CASSSGTSITDTQYF
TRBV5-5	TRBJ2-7	CASSLEGASGYEQYF
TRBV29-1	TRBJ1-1	CSVEGGATEAFF
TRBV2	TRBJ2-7	CASRAQGSTYEQYF
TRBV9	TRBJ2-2	CASSSGEGANTGELFF
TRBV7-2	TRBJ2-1	CASSLVPTSVYGSYNEQFF